Listed below are T cell receptor beta chains from one sample, sequenced in a study of T-cell reconstitution after alpha-beta-depleted transplantation in children. Using its own MiXCR run on the PCR reads, TCRdb lists one record per CDR3 protein. The table includes about 4,500 distinct CDR3 sequences, around 23% detected once. The source was PBMCs, mostly from graft donor cells, collected 60 days after TCRalphabeta/CD19-depleted stem cell transplant. The receptors come from a boy under two years old who had a stem cell transplant for SCID, so the T cells may come from the graft donor. Both conserved end residues are part of each CDR3. D genes are given only for firm matches. Some rows mark clone size as missing; the rest say once, few, many or name a class of expanded clone.

clone size: many
J gene: TRBJ1-1
D gene: .
V gene: TRBV4-1
CDR3 DNA: TGCGCCAGCAGCCACGGTGTGAACACTGAAGCTTTCTTT
CDR3 protein: CASSHGVNTEAFF

clone size: many
J gene: TRBJ2-7
D gene: .
V gene: TRBV15
CDR3 DNA: TGTGCCACCAGCAGCTCAGGCGGCGGGACCGTTGACTACGAGCAGTACTTC
CDR3 protein: CATSSSGGGTVDYEQYF

clone size: .
J gene: TRBJ2-1
D gene: TRBD1
V gene: TRBV4-2
CDR3 DNA: TGTGCCATGAGCCCGGGGTGGGGGACAGGGGGCGCGTGGAATGAGCAGTTCTTC
CDR3 protein: CAMSPGWGTGGAWNEQFF

clone size: .
J gene: TRBJ2-1
D gene: .
V gene: TRBV6-2/TRBV6-3
CDR3 DNA: TGTGCCAGCAGTTACTCGGGTAGCGTACGGGCTCGGAGCTCCTACAATGAGCAGTTCTTC
CDR3 protein: CASSYSGSVRARSSYNEQFF

clone size: .
J gene: TRBJ1-2
D gene: .
V gene: TRBV10-3
CDR3 DNA: TGTGCCATCAGTGAGTCGATCTACGATGGCTACACCTTC
CDR3 protein: CAISESIYDGYTF

clone size: medium-sized
J gene: TRBJ2-7
D gene: .
V gene: TRBV27
CDR3 DNA: TGTGCCAGCAGTTTGAGGGGGGGGCATCTCTACGAGCAGTACTTC
CDR3 protein: CASSLRGGHLYEQYF

clone size: medium-sized
J gene: TRBJ1-1
D gene: .
V gene: TRBV5-1
CDR3 DNA: TGCGCCAGCAGCTTGACGGGACTACTCGACACTGAAGCTTTCTTT
CDR3 protein: CASSLTGLLDTEAFF

clone size: .
J gene: TRBJ1-2
D gene: .
V gene: TRBV5-6
CDR3 DNA: TGTGCCAGCAGCCCCGGACTCCCCTGTGGCTACACCTTC
CDR3 protein: CASSPGLPCGYTF

clone size: many
J gene: TRBJ2-7
D gene: .
V gene: TRBV6-2/TRBV6-3
CDR3 DNA: TGTGCCAGCAGGGGGCGTGGGATAACCTACGAGCAGTACTTC
CDR3 protein: CASRGRGITYEQYF

clone size: medium-sized
J gene: TRBJ1-2
D gene: .
V gene: TRBV20-1
CDR3 DNA: TGCAGTGCTAAGGCAGGGATGTTAGATGGCTACACCTTC
CDR3 protein: CSAKAGMLDGYTF

clone size: medium-sized
J gene: TRBJ2-3
D gene: .
V gene: TRBV10-1
CDR3 DNA: TGCGCCAGCAGTGCTTCAGGGTGGGGGAGCACAGATACGCAGTATTTT
CDR3 protein: CASSASGWGSTDTQYF

clone size: medium-sized
J gene: TRBJ1-1
D gene: .
V gene: TRBV7-9
CDR3 DNA: TGTGCCAGCAGCTTAGGGTTTCAGGGGTTGAACACTGAAGCTTTCTTT
CDR3 protein: CASSLGFQGLNTEAFF

clone size: many
J gene: TRBJ2-5
D gene: TRBD1
V gene: TRBV7-9
CDR3 DNA: TGTGCCAGCAGCCCGGGACAGGGGACAAAAGAGACCCAGTACTTC
CDR3 protein: CASSPGQGTKETQYF

clone size: many
J gene: TRBJ1-2
D gene: .
V gene: TRBV6-5
CDR3 DNA: TGTGCCAGCAGCCCGACCAGGGGAGGGGCTCATAACTATGGCTACACCTTC
CDR3 protein: CASSPTRGGAHNYGYTF

clone size: many
J gene: TRBJ2-3
D gene: .
V gene: TRBV7-9
CDR3 DNA: TGTGCCAGCAGCCGTCTGATATGGGAACAGGGGTATTTT
CDR3 protein: CASSRLIWEQGYF

clone size: medium-sized
J gene: TRBJ2-5
D gene: .
V gene: TRBV5-1
CDR3 DNA: TGCGCCAGCAGCCCCGGCCGGGTGGGGACCCAGTACTTC
CDR3 protein: CASSPGRVGTQYF

clone size: many
J gene: TRBJ2-6
D gene: .
V gene: TRBV21-1
CDR3 DNA: TGTGCCAGCAGCCTCCCGGGACAGGGATGGCCTGGGGCCAACGTCCTGACTTTC
CDR3 protein: CASSLPGQGWPGANVLTF

clone size: many
J gene: TRBJ1-6
D gene: TRBD1
V gene: TRBV7-2
CDR3 DNA: TGTGCCAGCAGCTACCGGACAGGGGCTAATTCACCCCTCCACTTT
CDR3 protein: CASSYRTGANSPLHF

clone size: medium-sized
J gene: TRBJ2-1
D gene: TRBD1
V gene: TRBV20-1
CDR3 DNA: TGCAGTCTAGGGACAGGGGACTACAATGAGCAGTTCTTC
CDR3 protein: CSLGTGDYNEQFF

clone size: many
J gene: TRBJ1-1
D gene: TRBD1
V gene: TRBV5-6
CDR3 DNA: TGTGCCAGCAGCTTCCACAGGGGGCGCAGCACTGAAGCTTTCTTT
CDR3 protein: CASSFHRGRSTEAFF

clone size: many
J gene: TRBJ1-3
D gene: TRBD1
V gene: TRBV9
CDR3 DNA: TGTGCCAGCAGCGTAGCAGGGACAGGGACTGGAAACACCATATATTTT
CDR3 protein: CASSVAGTGTGNTIYF

clone size: .
J gene: TRBJ1-2
D gene: .
V gene: TRBV4-2
CDR3 DNA: TGTGCCATCGGCCCCGGACTTACCTATGGGTACACCTTC
CDR3 protein: CAIGPGLTYGYTF

clone size: .
J gene: TRBJ2-7
D gene: TRBD1
V gene: TRBV12-3/TRBV12-4
CDR3 DNA: TGTGCCAGCAGTATAGACAGGGAAGGGATCGAGCAGTACTTC
CDR3 protein: CASSIDREGIEQYF

clone size: medium-sized
J gene: TRBJ2-7
D gene: .
V gene: TRBV28
CDR3 DNA: TGTGCCAGCAGTCCTCTAGGGGCAGAGATCTCCTACGAGCAGTACTTC
CDR3 protein: CASSPLGAEISYEQYF

clone size: .
J gene: TRBJ1-2
D gene: .
V gene: TRBV28
CDR3 DNA: TGTGCCAGGGGCCCCGGACTTCTCTATGGCTACACCTTC
CDR3 protein: CARGPGLLYGYTF

clone size: many
J gene: TRBJ2-3
D gene: TRBD2
V gene: TRBV20-1
CDR3 DNA: TGCAGTGCTACCCGCGGACTAGCGGGGGCCCGAGACACAGATACGCAGTATTTT
CDR3 protein: CSATRGLAGARDTDTQYF

clone size: many
J gene: TRBJ2-5
D gene: .
V gene: TRBV2
CDR3 DNA: TGTGCCAGCCGACCCCGAGGGGAGACGGAGACCCAGTACTTC
CDR3 protein: CASRPRGETETQYF

clone size: medium-sized
J gene: TRBJ2-2
D gene: TRBD1
V gene: TRBV5-6
CDR3 DNA: TGTGCCAGCAGCCCACTGGGACAGCAACATACCGGGGAGCTGTTTTTT
CDR3 protein: CASSPLGQQHTGELFF

clone size: medium-sized
J gene: TRBJ2-5
D gene: .
V gene: TRBV5-1
CDR3 DNA: TGCGCCAGCAGTGTTTTGGGCCGAGAGACCCAGTACTTC
CDR3 protein: CASSVLGRETQYF

clone size: many
J gene: TRBJ2-5
D gene: TRBD1
V gene: TRBV7-8
CDR3 DNA: TGTGCCAGCAGCTTAACGAGGGGGACAGATTCGGAGACCCAGTACTTC
CDR3 protein: CASSLTRGTDSETQYF

clone size: .
J gene: TRBJ1-1
D gene: .
V gene: TRBV23-1
CDR3 DNA: TGCGCCAGCAGTCTGGGGGACGGGGGGGGAAACACTGAAGCTTTCTTT
CDR3 protein: CASSLGDGGGNTEAFF

clone size: many
J gene: TRBJ1-6
D gene: .
V gene: TRBV3-1
CDR3 DNA: TGTGCCAGCAGCCAAGGCCAGGGAGTTCAGTCGGCCCTCCACTTT
CDR3 protein: CASSQGQGVQSALHF

clone size: few
J gene: TRBJ2-3
D gene: TRBD2
V gene: TRBV15
CDR3 DNA: TGTGCCACCAGCCCCCTAGCGGGGGACACAGATACGCAGTATTTT
CDR3 protein: CATSPLAGDTDTQYF

clone size: many
J gene: TRBJ1-5
D gene: TRBD1
V gene: TRBV9
CDR3 DNA: TGTGCCAGCAGCGCCAGGGGGCAGGATCAGCCCCAGCATTTT
CDR3 protein: CASSARGQDQPQHF

clone size: once
J gene: TRBJ2-3
D gene: TRBD2
V gene: TRBV5-1
CDR3 DNA: TGCGCCAGCACGCCTAGCGGGGGGGTATCAGTATTGTATTTT
CDR3 protein: CASTPSGGVSVLYF

clone size: many
J gene: TRBJ2-7
D gene: .
V gene: TRBV2
CDR3 DNA: TGTGCCAGCAGTGGGTTTTTTCCGGCTACCGGGGCTAGCGAGCAGTACTTC
CDR3 protein: CASSGFFPATGASEQYF

clone size: hyperexpanded
J gene: TRBJ1-2
D gene: .
V gene: TRBV6-1
CDR3 DNA: TGTGCCAGCAGTCAATACACCGGGACTTCCTATGGCTACACCTTC
CDR3 protein: CASSQYTGTSYGYTF

clone size: .
J gene: TRBJ1-5
D gene: .
V gene: TRBV7-9
CDR3 DNA: TGTGCCAGCAGCTCCGTGGGGCAGGGGAGGAATCAGCCCCAGCATTTT
CDR3 protein: CASSSVGQGRNQPQHF

clone size: many
J gene: TRBJ1-1
D gene: TRBD1
V gene: TRBV19
CDR3 DNA: TGTGCCAGTACTACAGGGGGCCGTTGGCCCTTTGGAGCTTTCTTT
CDR3 protein: CASTTGGRWPFGAFF

clone size: many
J gene: TRBJ1-1
D gene: .
V gene: TRBV13
CDR3 DNA: TGTGCCAGCAGCTTACTGGGAGGGGGGCGAGCTTTCTTT
CDR3 protein: CASSLLGGGRAFF

clone size: many
J gene: TRBJ2-5
D gene: .
V gene: TRBV5-6
CDR3 DNA: TGTGCCAGCAAGGGACCCGAGTTTCGGGAGACCCAGTACTTC
CDR3 protein: CASKGPEFRETQYF

clone size: medium-sized
J gene: TRBJ1-1
D gene: .
V gene: TRBV7-9
CDR3 DNA: TGTGCCAGCAGCCTGGACACTAACACTGAAGCTTTCTTT
CDR3 protein: CASSLDTNTEAFF

clone size: .
J gene: TRBJ1-6
D gene: .
V gene: TRBV3-1
CDR3 DNA: TGTGCCACCACCAAGGCGCAGGGTCGGACACCCCTCCACTTT
CDR3 protein: CATTKAQGRTPLHF

clone size: medium-sized
J gene: TRBJ1-1
D gene: .
V gene: TRBV4-3
CDR3 DNA: TGCGCCAGCAGCCATATACCGGCAGGCCGCACTGAAGCTTTCTTT
CDR3 protein: CASSHIPAGRTEAFF

clone size: many
J gene: TRBJ2-5
D gene: TRBD1
V gene: TRBV7-9
CDR3 DNA: TGTGCCGGCAGCTTAGGTGACAGGGACCAAGAGACCCAGTACTTC
CDR3 protein: CAGSLGDRDQETQYF

clone size: .
J gene: TRBJ2-3
D gene: .
V gene: TRBV10-3
CDR3 DNA: TGTGCCATGGGCCCCTCGTCGACTGATAGGCAGTATTTT
CDR3 protein: CAMGPSSTDRQYF

clone size: .
J gene: TRBJ1-2
D gene: .
V gene: TRBV14
CDR3 DNA: TGTGCCAGCGGCCCTGGGCACGCTAACTATGGCTACACCTTC
CDR3 protein: CASGPGHANYGYTF

clone size: .
J gene: TRBJ1-2
D gene: .
V gene: TRBV6-7
CDR3 DNA: TGTGCCAGCAGCAAGACGTCACTACTAACTAACTATGGCTACACCTTC
CDR3 protein: CASSKTSLLTNYGYTF

clone size: many
J gene: TRBJ2-1
D gene: TRBD2
V gene: TRBV11-1
CDR3 DNA: TGTGCCAGCAGCTTAGCCACCCTCTCTAGCGGGGGGTGGAATGAGCAGTTCTTC
CDR3 protein: CASSLATLSSGGWNEQFF

clone size: medium-sized
J gene: TRBJ2-7
D gene: TRBD1
V gene: TRBV11-2
CDR3 DNA: TGTGCCAGCAGCGTCGACAGGGGGCGGCAGTACTTC
CDR3 protein: CASSVDRGRQYF

clone size: .
J gene: TRBJ2-3
D gene: .
V gene: TRBV5-6
CDR3 DNA: TGTGCCATGGGCCCAGGGACGAACACAGATACGCAGTATTTT
CDR3 protein: CAMGPGTNTDTQYF

clone size: many
J gene: TRBJ1-1
D gene: TRBD1
V gene: TRBV6-6
CDR3 DNA: TGTGCCAGCAGTTACAGGGGACAGGGGTTTTTCATGAACACTGAAGCTTTCTTT
CDR3 protein: CASSYRGQGFFMNTEAFF

clone size: many
J gene: TRBJ2-7
D gene: .
V gene: TRBV4-1
CDR3 DNA: TGCGCCAGCAGCCTCCGGGACGGAGACTACGAGCAGTACTTC
CDR3 protein: CASSLRDGDYEQYF